This T cell receptor (beta chain) originates from a study of shared clonotypes between healthy human individuals. This clone has only one observation. The data were produced by immunoSEQ multiplex PCR, yet TCRdb's version contains in-frame clones alone and is incomplete. The data show about 480,000 clones, approximately 85% seen once. The TCR sequence derives from a woman in her forties in good health. Some clones in this sample may be carry-over from other donors' samples. The specimen was PBMCs.

In DNA form, the CDR3 reads TGTGCCAGCAGCAACCCGGGACTAGCGGGGACTTCCAAGCCCTCAGATACGCAGTATTTT. Translating it yields CASSNPGLAGTSKPSDTQYF. The chain has TRBV9 and TRBJ2-3, with 13 positions matching TRBD2. Germline V CDR1 and CDR2: SGDLS, YYNGEE. V gave up 4 bases and J gave up 4 bases; unmatched junction bases: 18. The CDR3 runs 20 residues.